This T cell receptor (beta chain) was retrieved from a study of T cell clones after liver transplantation. About the research overall: TCRbeta sequencing after a pre-transplant mixed lymphocyte reaction identified graft-donor-reactive clones, later tracked in post-transplant blood. Timepoints were pre-transplant, pre-withdrawal, and after withdrawal was completed or failed. Overall study results and limits: In a couple of subjects, few donor cells limited the measurable donor-reactive repertoire.

Germline V gives CDR1 SGHDN, CDR2 FVKESK. V gave up 7 bases and J gave up 4 bases, with 10 bases separating them. This CDR3 contains 12 residues. CD3+CD4+ and CD3+CD8+ cells were FACS-sorted from thawed unstimulated PBMCs. Assay used: immunoSEQ multiplex PCR; TCRdb lists only in-frame clones, some missing. The sample records roughly 50,000 clones, roughly 80% being singletons. In the case of this clone: Its antigen is currently unknown. This same CDR3 is encoded by further DNA sequences in the sample.

The TCR originated in a human donor who received a liver transplant. The source was CD4+ T cells from blood, collected before liver transplant. The chain recombines TRBV14 with TRBJ2-5, with D maybe TRBD1 (7 bases). This CDR3 is CASNRGGETQYF. The CDR3 bases are TGTGCCAGCAACAGGGGAGGAGAGACCCAGTACTTC. Supplemented by reference TRBV14 and TRBJ2-5, the full variable domain reads EAGVTQFPSHSVIEKGQTVTLRCDPISGHDNLYWYRRVMGKEIKFLLHFVKESKQDESGMPNNRFLAERTGGTYSTLKVQPAELEDSGVYFCASNRGGETQYFGPGTRLLVL.